The 29 T cell receptor beta chains given below trace back to one sample, sequenced in a study of blood T cell repertoires in COVID-19. The assay was immunoSEQ multiplex PCR, and TCRdb's table has in-frame clones only and misses some. The data show over 100,000 clones, around nine tenths seen once. The sample taken for sequencing was peripheral blood. These receptors came from a woman aged 70-85 years with COVID-19, enrolled during active disease.

As DNA, the CDR3 is TGTGCCAGCAGCCCACCGGGGATTCCGGAGACCCAGTACTTC. Its protein is CASSPPGIPETQYF. The rearrangement uses TRBV7-2 and TRBJ2-5; a weak D match, TRBD2 (5 bases). The CDR3 runs to 14 residues. Trimming removed 5 bases from V and 5 bases from J, with 15 bases in between. CDR1 and CDR2 from the germline V gene are SGHTA and FQGNSA.

The J gene is TRBJ2-1, the V gene TRBV21-1; no check of the table's D call, TRBD2, against the DNA was made. TRBV21-1 is labeled a pseudogene. This CDR3 has 17 residues. Written as DNA, the CDR3 is TGTGCCAGCAGCAAAGCGCCTACTAGCGAGTTATACAATGAGCAGTTCTTC. This translates into CASSKAPTSELYNEQFF.

The rearrangement joins TRBV29-1 to TRBJ1-2; TRBD1 might be the D (5 bases). V lost 2 bases to trimming and J lost 7 bases, with 11 bases between them. The germline CDR1 and CDR2 sequences are SQVTM and ANQGSEA. This CDR3 region has 12 residues. In DNA, the CDR3 is TGCAGCGTTGAACTGGGGCAGTCTGGCTACACCTTC. This translates into CSVELGQSGYTF.

A single count supports this clone. CDR3 DNA: TGTGCCAGCAGTCGTAGACAGGAGAGTCAGCCCCAGCATTTT. It is translated as CASSRRQESQPQHF. The gene calls are TRBV28 and TRBJ1-5, with a tentative D call TRBD1 (6 bases). The CDR3 has 14 amino acids. Trimming left V 5 bases short and J 6 bases short, with 14 bases between. Germline V gene lookup returns CDR1 MDHEN and CDR2 SYDVKM. Complete variable domain (other parts from reference TRBV28 and TRBJ1-5): DVKVTQSSRYLVKRTGEKVFLECVQDMDHENMFWYRQDPGLGLRLIYFSYDVKMKEKGDIPEGYSVSREKKERFSLILESASTNQTSMYLCASSRRQESQPQHFGDGTRLSIL.

V and J are TRBV5-3 and TRBJ1-1; D not resolved. TRBV5-3 is known as an ORF, though its function is uncertain. V lost 0 bases and J 0 bases, leaving 12 bases between the germline ends. This CDR3 contains 16 residues. CDR3 loop: CARSLDRLRMNTEAFF. The CDR3, as DNA: TGTGCCAGAAGCTTGGATAGACTAAGAATGAACACTGAAGCTTTCTTT.

The rearrangement uses TRBV6-5 and TRBJ2-5, with D perhaps TRBD2 (5 bases). The germline CDR1 and CDR2 sequences are MNHEY and SVGAGI. The CDR3 covers 14 residues. V lost 8 bases to trimming and J lost 7 bases, with 20 bases between them. The CDR3 region is CASGSTEKSGTQYF. The CDR3 bases are TGTGCCAGCGGGTCGACTGAGAAAAGCGGGACCCAGTACTTC.

The J gene is TRBJ2-6, the V gene TRBV19; possibly TRBD1 for D (6 bases). The V gene lost 6 bases and the J gene lost 2 bases, with 23 bases spanning the gap. CDR1 and CDR2 from the germline V gene are LNHDA and SQIVND (reference sequence). CDR3 length equals 19 residues. The CDR3 sequence is CASSPRHRDFNPGANVLTF. For the CDR3, the DNA is TGTGCCAGTAGCCCCCGTCACAGGGATTTCAACCCTGGGGCCAACGTCCTGACTTTC.

This chain connects TRBV5-1 to TRBJ2-1; 15 positions match TRBD2. V gave up 4 bases and J gave up 9 bases; unmatched junction bases: 8. The CDR3 spans 16 residues. Germline CDR1 SGHRS, CDR2 YFSETQ. The CDR3 here is CASSLGLAGGYSEQFF. The CDR3 nucleotides are TGCGCCAGCAGCCTTGGACTAGCGGGGGGGTATAGTGAGCAGTTCTTC. Full variable domain (outside the CDR3, taken from reference TRBV5-1 and TRBJ2-1): KAGVTQTPRYLIKTRGQQVTLSCSPISGHRSVSWYQQTPGQGLQFLFEYFSETQRNKGNFPGRFSGRQFSNSRSEMNVSTLELGDSALYLCASSLGLAGGYSEQFFGPGTRLTVL.

The rearrangement links TRBV6-2 or TRBV6-3 to TRBJ2-7; D is possibly TRBD1 (6 bases). Germline V lookup: CDR1 MNHEY, CDR2 SVGEGT. CDR3 length: 13 amino acids. V was pared by 5 bases and J by 10 bases, with 18 bases between. The CDR3 DNA reads as TGTGCCAGCAGTCAAAACACAGGGTTCCTCCAGTACTTC. It specifies CASSQNTGFLQYF.

V usage is TRBV30 and J usage is TRBJ1-1, with D unclear. V lost 2 bases to trimming and J lost 3 bases, with 4 bases between them. The germline V gene encodes CDR1 GTSNPN and CDR2 SVGIG (reference sequence). CDR3 length: 11 residues. This CDR3 is CAWSRDTEAFF. In nucleotides, the CDR3 is TGTGCCTGGAGTCGGGACACTGAAGCTTTCTTT.

This clone is a singleton in its sample. The chain joins TRBV7-6 to TRBJ2-7, with 12 bases matching TRBD2. The length of the CDR3 is 15 residues. V lost 5 bases, J lost 2 bases, and 4 bases stayed unmatched. Germline loops: CDR1 SGHVS, CDR2 FNYEAQ. CDR3 sequence: CASSRGLAGTYEQYF. CDR3 sequence (DNA): TGTGCCAGCAGCCGCGGACTAGCGGGGACCTACGAGCAGTACTTC.

The chain has TRBV28 and TRBJ1-2; possibly TRBD1 for D (6 bases). This CDR3 contains 15 residues. CDR1 is MDHEN and CDR2 is SYDVKM in the germline V gene. Trimming removed 6 bases at V and 2 bases at J, with 16 bases between. CDR3 loop: CASSGGGEGNYGYTF. CDR3 DNA: TGTGCCAGCAGCGGGGGGGGCGAGGGCAACTATGGCTACACCTTC.

This chain connects TRBV9 to TRBJ2-3, with 8 bases fitting TRBD2. The germline CDR1 and CDR2 sequences are SGDLS and YYNGEE. The CDR3 is made up of 16 amino acids. V lost 4 bases, J lost 1 base, and 8 bases stayed unmatched. CDR3 in DNA: TGTGCCAGCAGCCCTCGGTCAGCGGGGGGCACAGATACGCAGTATTTT. Amino acid sequence: CASSPRSAGGTDTQYF.

The chain couples TRBV27 to TRBJ2-3; D is uncertain. The CDR3 has 13 residues. The germline V gene encodes CDR1 MNHEY and CDR2 SMNVEV (reference sequence). V was trimmed by 7 bases and J by 10 bases, leaving 18 bases between them. The CDR3 DNA follows: TGTGCCAGCATGACTGGAGCTGGTCGGGCGCAGTATTTT. Translation: CASMTGAGRAQYF.

CDR3 residues: CASSLQGNSPLHF. The CDR3 bases are TGCGCCAGCAGCTTGCAGGGGAATTCACCCCTCCACTTT. This rearrangement joins TRBV5-1 to TRBJ1-6, with a possible D match to TRBD1 (6 bases). Germline V lookup: CDR1 SGHRS, CDR2 YFSETQ. The CDR3 has 13 residues. Trimming shortened V by 1 base and J by 7 bases, and 6 bases separated the two germline ends. The full variable domain, with the rest looked up from reference TRBV5-1 and TRBJ1-6, is KAGVTQTPRYLIKTRGQQVTLSCSPISGHRSVSWYQQTPGQGLQFLFEYFSETQRNKGNFPGRFSGRQFSNSRSEMNVSTLELGDSALYLCASSLQGNSPLHFGNGTRLTVT.

The chain uses TRBV19 and TRBJ2-2; the match to TRBD2 covers 15 bases. The V segment lost 5 bases and the J segment 0 bases; nucleotides outside the gene matches: 7. Germline CDR1 and CDR2: LNHDA and SQIVND (reference sequence). The CDR3 is 19 amino acids. The CDR3 region is CASSSPGLAGGSNTGELFF. As DNA, the CDR3 is TGTGCCAGTAGTTCTCCGGGACTAGCGGGGGGATCGAACACCGGGGAGCTGTTTTTT.

In this sample, this clone turned up a few times. The chain joins TRBV28 to TRBJ1-1; D is uncertain. The CDR3 has 11 residues. Germline V CDR1 and CDR2: MDHEN, SYDVKM. V was clipped by 10 bases and J by 9 bases, with 15 bases between them. The DNA of the CDR3 is TGTGCCACCAAAAGAGAATTTAAAGCTTTCTTT. Its translation is CATKREFKAFF.

The chain carries TRBV7-2 and TRBJ2-7; 8 positions match TRBD1. The trim removed 5 bases at V and 4 bases at J, leaving 10 bases unmatched. CDR3 length: 15 residues. Germline assignment: CDR1 SGHTA and CDR2 FQGNSA. The CDR3 DNA reads as TGTGCCAGCAGCCCTTACGGACAGGGAGGATACGAGCAGTACTTC. Translated, it gives CASSPYGQGGYEQYF.

This clone was seen only once. V and J are TRBV7-3 and TRBJ2-1, with D possibly being TRBD1 (6 bases). Germline CDR1 reads SGHTA; CDR2 reads FQGTGA. V lost 1 base and J 10 bases, leaving 17 bases between the germline ends. This CDR3 region has 15 residues. The chain's CDR3 is CASSLRGAGVEEQFF. CDR3 coding DNA: TGTGCCAGCAGCTTAAGAGGGGCAGGGGTTGAGGAGCAGTTCTTC.

This clone appeared a single time. The chain has TRBV15 and TRBJ1-5; D remains unclear. The CDR3 is 13 residues long. V lost 0 bases to trimming and J lost 16 bases, with 16 bases between them. The germline V gene has CDR1 LNHNV and CDR2 YYDKDF (reference sequence). CDR3 coding DNA: TGTGCCACCAGCAGAGATCGGGGTTGGGCTCTACATTTT. Translated, it gives CATSRDRGWALHF.

The chain recombines TRBV27 with TRBJ2-3, with TRBD1 matching 9 bases. The J segment lost 4 bases and the V segment lost 5 bases, leaving 7 bases of the junction unmatched. Germline V CDR1 and CDR2: MNHEY, SMNVEV (reference sequence). CDR3 size: 15 residues. The CDR3 sequence: CASSQDRGRADTQYF. In DNA, the CDR3 is TGTGCCAGCAGTCAGGACAGGGGAAGGGCAGATACGCAGTATTTT.

The chain couples TRBV19 to TRBJ1-5; a possible D gene is TRBD1 (5 bases). The germline V and J ends were trimmed by 3 bases and 7 bases, with 7 bases remaining between them. CDR1 is LNHDA and CDR2 is SQIVND in the germline V gene (reference sequence). The CDR3 sequence is 12 residues long. CDR3 in DNA: TGTGCCAGTAGTATCAGGGAACAGCCCCAGCATTTT. This encodes CASSIREQPQHF.

V and J are TRBV6-5 and TRBJ2-2, with 9 bases matching TRBD1. The CDR3 contains 15 residues. Trimming at V came to 6 bases and at J to 3 bases, leaving 5 bases not matched to a gene. CDR1 and CDR2 (germline): MNHEY, SVGAGI. CDR3 DNA sequence: TGTGCCAGCAGCAGGACAGGGGTCGACACCGGGGAGCTGTTTTTT. Amino acids: CASSRTGVDTGELFF.

The gene calls are TRBV10-3 and TRBJ2-5; 9 positions agree with TRBD1. The length of the CDR3 is 13 residues. The trim removed 6 bases at V and 5 bases at J, leaving 4 bases unmatched. Germline-derived CDR1 and CDR2 are ENHRY and SYGVKD. Here the CDR3 DNA reads TGTGCCATCAGGACCGACAGGGGGGAGACCCAGTACTTC. Its translation: CAIRTDRGETQYF.

The chain couples TRBV7-9 to TRBJ1-2; D is perhaps TRBD1 (5 bases). CDR1 and CDR2 from the germline V gene are SEHNR and FQNEAQ (reference sequence). Trimming took off 5 bases at V and 5 bases at J, with 27 bases between the two ends. This CDR3 comprises 18 residues. The CDR3 is CASSPRPSAGGERYGYTF. The CDR3 nucleotides read TGTGCCAGCAGCCCCAGACCGTCGGCCGGGGGGGAGAGGTATGGCTACACCTTC.

This clone is a singleton in its sample. The DNA of the CDR3 is TGTGCCTGGAGTGTACTTGGGGCTATGGGCTACACCTTC. It is translated as CAWSVLGAMGYTF. This chain connects TRBV30 to TRBJ1-2; possibly TRBD1 for D (5 bases). V was clipped by 0 bases and J by 8 bases, with 13 bases between them. This CDR3 has 13 residues. Germline V CDR1 and CDR2: GTSNPN, SVGIG (reference sequence). Together with reference TRBV30 and TRBJ1-2, the CDR3 gives the full variable domain: SQTIHQWPATLVQPVGSPLSLECTVEGTSNPNLYWYRQAAGRGLQLLFYSVGIGQISSEVPQNLSASRPQDRQFILSSKKLLLSDSGFYLCAWSVLGAMGYTFGSGTRLTVV.

This chain joins TRBV6-5 and TRBJ1-1; a weak D match, TRBD1 (6 bases). The CDR3 is 13 amino acids. Germline values: CDR1 MNHEY, CDR2 SVGAGI. V lost 6 bases, J lost 1 base, and 9 bases lay in between. CDR3 residues: CASSQTGNTEAFF. The DNA for the CDR3 is TGTGCCAGCAGCCAGACAGGGAACACTGAAGCTTTCTTT.

The chain has TRBV6-1 and TRBJ1-1; 7 bases align to TRBD1. Germline CDR1 and CDR2: MNHNS and SASEGT. The junction had 6 bases not matched to a gene; V was cut back by 6 bases and J by 5 bases. CDR3 size: 13 residues. The DNA for the CDR3 is TGTGCCAGCAGAGTAACAGGGGTTACTGAAGCTTTCTTT. Its translation: CASRVTGVTEAFF.

This clone was picked up one time. This sequence joins TRBV11-2 and TRBJ1-2; D not certain. The CDR3 has 10 amino acids. The V gene lost 5 bases and the J gene lost 8 bases, with 6 bases spanning the gap. Per germline, CDR1 SGHAT and CDR2 FQNNGV. This chain's CDR3 is CASSIQGYTF. Here the CDR3 DNA reads TGTGCCAGCAGCATTCAAGGCTACACCTTC.